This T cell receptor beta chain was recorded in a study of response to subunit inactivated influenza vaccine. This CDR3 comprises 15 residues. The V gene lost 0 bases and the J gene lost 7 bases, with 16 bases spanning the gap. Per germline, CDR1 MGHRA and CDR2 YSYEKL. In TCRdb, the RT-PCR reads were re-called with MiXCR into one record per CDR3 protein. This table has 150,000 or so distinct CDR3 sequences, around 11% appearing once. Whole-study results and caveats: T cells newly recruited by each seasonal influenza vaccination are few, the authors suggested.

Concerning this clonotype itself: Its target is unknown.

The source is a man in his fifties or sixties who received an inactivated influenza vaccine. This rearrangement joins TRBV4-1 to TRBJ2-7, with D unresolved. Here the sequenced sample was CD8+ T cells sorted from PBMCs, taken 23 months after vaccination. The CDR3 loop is CASSQDTRGVAEQYF. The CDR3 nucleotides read TGCGCCAGCAGCCAAGATACAAGAGGAGTGGCGGAGCAGTACTTC.